The entry below gives a single TCR beta chain sequence along with its context. The V end was cut by 0 bases, the J end by 4 bases, with 6 bases between. Germline V gives CDR1 KGHSH, CDR2 LQKENI. The CDR3 is 13 amino acids. This sample stems from a study of control samples from healthy donors and cancer patients. The assay was immunoSEQ multiplex PCR, and TCRdb's table has in-frame clones only and misses some. The data show 100,000 or so clones, about 89% seen once. The sequence was collected from a man aged 30 to 39 in good health. The sequencing sample was made of blood. This chain uses TRBV18 with TRBJ2-5; D call uncertain. This CDR3 is CASSPPISETQYF. CDR3 DNA: TGTGCCAGCTCACCACCGATCTCAGAGACCCAGTACTTC. The full variable domain, its missing parts supplied by reference TRBV18 and TRBJ2-5, is NAGVMQNPRHLVRRRGQEARLRCSPMKGHSHVYWYRQLPEEGLKFMVYLQKENIIDESGMPKERFSAEFPKEGPSILRIQQVVRGDSAAYFCASSPPISETQYFGPGTRLLVL.